These 5 T cell receptor beta chains came from one sample sequenced in a study of blood T cells in healthy people across ages. Next came a second PCR, run for about 7 to 12 cycles, which used a sample-barcoded 5' primer along with a J-beta primer mix. Each CDR3 protein is one row after TCRdb ran MiXCR on the 5' RACE reads. This sample has around 990,000 distinct CDR3 sequences; roughly two fifths occur once, and the top ten carry about an eighth. Input material: blood. The receptors derive from a man younger than 35 in good health.

The V gene is TRBV4-2, the J gene TRBJ1-2; no clear D. V gave up 1 base and J gave up 7 bases, with 13 bases separating them. The CDR3 runs 14 residues. The germline V gene has CDR1 LGHNA and CDR2 YNFKEQ. CDR3 amino acids: CASSQVFGRAGYTF. The CDR3 nucleotides are TGTGCCAGCAGCCAAGTGTTTGGGAGAGCTGGCTACACCTTC.

The chain uses TRBV4-1 and TRBJ1-1, with 12 bases aligning to TRBD1. Germline V gives CDR1 MGHRA, CDR2 YSYEKL. Trimming at V came to 3 bases and at J to 1 base, leaving 3 bases not matched to a gene. This CDR3 spans 16 amino acids. CDR3 residues: CASSQGTGGRNTEAFF. DNA of the CDR3: TGCGCCAGCAGCCAGGGGACAGGGGGCAGGAACACTGAAGCTTTCTTT.

This clonotype was counted a few times. The genes are TRBV4-1 and TRBJ1-4; no clear D gene. The length of the CDR3 is 16 residues. Trimming took 3 bases from V and 0 from J, leaving 11 bases between them. Looked up from germline, CDR1 is MGHRA and CDR2 is YSYEKL. The CDR3 DNA sequence: TGCGCCAGCAGCCAGTCGCAACGTTCAACTAATGAAAAACTGTTTTTT. Translated, it gives CASSQSQRSTNEKLFF.

CDR3 region: CASSRDRYSYEQYF. The CDR3 DNA reads as TGCGCCAGCAGCCGGGACAGATACTCCTACGAGCAGTACTTC. V gene TRBV4-3 combines with J gene TRBJ2-7; 7 nucleotides line up with TRBD1. After removal of 4 bases from V and 0 bases from J, the junction contained 3 bases not matched to a gene. The germline gives CDR1 LGHNA, CDR2 YSLEER. This CDR3 has 14 amino acids.

This clonotype was recorded a few times. V gene TRBV11-2 combines with J gene TRBJ1-1; D is possibly TRBD1 (6 bases). Looked up from germline, CDR1 is SGHAT and CDR2 is FQNNGV. Trimming removed 5 bases at V and 4 bases at J, with 14 bases between. The CDR3 is made up of 14 amino acids. CDR3 amino acids: CASSPGAWGTEAFF. CDR3 nucleotides: TGTGCCAGCAGCCCAGGGGCCTGGGGCACTGAAGCTTTCTTT.